This T cell receptor (beta chain) appears in the sequencing data of a study of blood T cell repertoires in COVID-19. Sequenced by immunoSEQ multiplex PCR; TCRdb stores in-frame clones only, minus some. The repertoire holds roughly 300,000 clones, with roughly nine tenths as singletons. This CDR3 has 14 residues. V gave up 0 bases and J gave up 10 bases; unmatched junction bases: 6. Germline CDR1 SGHRS, CDR2 YFSETQ. The chain is built from TRBV5-1 and TRBJ2-2, with TRBD2 matching over 7 bases. The TCR comes from a woman under 40 with COVID-19, enrolled during active disease. Sequenced material: peripheral blood. CDR3 amino acids: CASSLALGREELFF. CDR3 nucleotides: TGCGCCAGCAGCTTGGCCCTGGGGAGGGAGGAGCTGTTTTTT.